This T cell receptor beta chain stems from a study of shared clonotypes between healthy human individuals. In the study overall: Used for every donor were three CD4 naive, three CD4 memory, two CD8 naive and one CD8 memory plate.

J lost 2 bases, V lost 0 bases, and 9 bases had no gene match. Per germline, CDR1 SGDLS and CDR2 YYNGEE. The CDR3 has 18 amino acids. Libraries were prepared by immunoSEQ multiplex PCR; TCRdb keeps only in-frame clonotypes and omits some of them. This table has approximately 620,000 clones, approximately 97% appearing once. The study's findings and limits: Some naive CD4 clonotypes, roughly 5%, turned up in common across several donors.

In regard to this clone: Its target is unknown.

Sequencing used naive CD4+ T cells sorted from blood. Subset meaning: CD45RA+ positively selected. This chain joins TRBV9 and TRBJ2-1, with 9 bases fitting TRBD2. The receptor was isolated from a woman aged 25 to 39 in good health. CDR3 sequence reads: CASSVAISGSDTYNEQFF. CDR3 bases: TGTGCCAGCAGCGTAGCTATTAGCGGGAGCGACACCTACAATGAGCAGTTCTTC.